A single sample gave rise to the 19 T cell receptor beta chains below, sequenced in a study of T cell responses to AZD1222 COVID-19 vaccine. Produced via immunoSEQ multiplex PCR; TCRdb's table is partial and in-frame only. The table lists 150,000 to 200,000 clones, 85% to 90% of them singletons. The specimen was peripheral blood, collected on day 0 of AZD1222 vaccination. These receptors were obtained from an adult in good health.

The J gene is TRBJ2-7, the V gene TRBV6-5; maybe TRBD2 (6 bases). This CDR3 is 12 amino acids long. Germline V gene data show CDR1 as MNHEY and CDR2 as SVGAGI. V was clipped by 8 bases and J by 4 bases, with 12 bases between them. CDR3 loop: CASGAGLYEQYF. The CDR3 nucleotides read TGTGCCAGCGGGGCAGGACTATACGAGCAGTACTTC.

The genes are TRBV19 and TRBJ1-6; the match to TRBD1 covers 9 bases. The CDR3 runs to 15 residues. Germline V lookup: CDR1 LNHDA, CDR2 SQIVND (reference sequence). The V and J ends lost 6 bases and 8 bases, in that order; junction bases with no gene match: 8. CDR3 in DNA: TGTGCCAGTAGGACAGACAGGGGGAGTTATTCACCCCTCCACTTT. Translation: CASRTDRGSYSPLHF.

The chain carries TRBV6-1 and TRBJ1-2; D remains ambiguous. Trimming cost V 1 base and J 4 bases, with 19 bases left between them. Germline values: CDR1 MNHNS, CDR2 SASEGT. There are 17 residues in the CDR3. The chain's CDR3 is CASSEGKGKALSYGYTF. As DNA, the CDR3 is TGTGCCAGCAGTGAAGGGAAAGGGAAGGCGTTGAGCTATGGCTACACCTTC.

The chain carries TRBV7-2 and TRBJ2-2, with D possibly matching TRBD2 (5 bases). There are 16 residues in the CDR3. Deletions cut 5 bases from V and 2 bases from J, with 15 bases between. Germline loops: CDR1 SGHTA, CDR2 FQGNSA. The CDR3 region is CASSTPSGINTGELFF. For the CDR3, the DNA is TGTGCCAGCAGCACACCATCCGGGATAAACACCGGGGAGCTGTTTTTT.

V and J are TRBV2 and TRBJ2-7, with D possibly being TRBD1 (6 bases). The CDR3 contains 13 residues. Germline V gene sequence: CDR1 SNHLY, CDR2 FYNNEI. Trimming removed 6 bases from V and 4 bases from J, with 13 bases in between. Here the CDR3 DNA reads TGTGCCAGCAGCCCCAGGGGATCGTACGAGCAGTACTTC. Its translation: CASSPRGSYEQYF.

J is TRBJ1-6 and V is TRBV9; TRBD1 agrees at 7 bases. This CDR3 comprises 15 residues. V lost 2 bases to trimming and J lost 9 bases; unmatched junction nucleotides: 8. Germline loops: CDR1 SGDLS, CDR2 YYNGEE. CDR3 loop: CASSVQGDSISPLHF. For the CDR3, the DNA is TGTGCCAGCAGCGTCCAGGGGGACTCCATTTCACCCCTCCACTTT.

The chain employs TRBV19 and TRBJ1-5; D not resolved. This CDR3 comprises 14 residues. The germline gives CDR1 LNHDA, CDR2 SQIVND (reference sequence). Trimming shortened V by 3 bases and J by 6 bases, and 12 bases separated the two germline ends. CDR3 amino acids: CASSMASRSQPQHF. Written as DNA, the CDR3 is TGTGCCAGTAGTATGGCCAGCCGGAGTCAGCCCCAGCATTTT.

This clone came up a few times. This chain uses TRBV2 with TRBJ1-1; 10 bases match TRBD1. With V trimmed by 4 bases and J by 5 bases, 4 bases remained unmatched. The CDR3 extends over 14 amino acids. Germline CDR1 is SNHLY and CDR2 is FYNNEI. CDR3 sequence reads: CASSADRGRTEAFF. The DNA of the CDR3 is TGTGCCAGCAGTGCGGACAGGGGGAGGACTGAAGCTTTCTTT.

The chain employs TRBV7-9 and TRBJ1-1; maybe TRBD1 (5 bases). This CDR3 spans 11 amino acids. V dropped 5 bases and J dropped 10 bases, with 11 bases sitting between them. Looked up from germline, CDR1 is SEHNR and CDR2 is FQNEAQ (reference sequence). CDR3 loop: CASSPGRGAFF. The CDR3 bases are TGTGCCAGCAGCCCCGGAAGGGGAGCTTTCTTT.

The J gene is TRBJ2-7, the V gene TRBV15; D is ambiguous. Germline loops: CDR1 LNHNV, CDR2 YYDKDF (reference sequence). The CDR3 totals 13 residues. Trimming removed 1 base at V and 8 bases at J, with 12 bases between. In nucleotides, the CDR3 is TGTGCCACCAGCAGAGGGGTTGGGTCCCAGCAGTACTTC. Amino acids: CATSRGVGSQQYF.

The V call is TRBV5-1, the J call TRBJ2-3; 12 bases map to TRBD2. The length of the CDR3 is 16 residues. After removal of 2 bases from V and 6 bases from J, the junction contained 7 bases not matched to a gene. CDR1 is SGHRS and CDR2 is YFSETQ in the germline V gene. The CDR3 DNA follows: TGCGCCAGCAGCTTCGGACTAGCGGGGCGTAGGGATACGCAGTATTTT. Translation: CASSFGLAGRRDTQYF.

The CDR3 sequence: CASKTASEAFF. The CDR3 coding sequence is TGTGCCAGCAAAACCGCCAGTGAAGCTTTCTTT. The V gene is TRBV28, the J gene TRBJ1-1; D gene unclear. Germline values: CDR1 MDHEN, CDR2 SYDVKM. The CDR3 runs 11 residues. V was clipped by 7 bases and J by 7 bases, with 10 bases between them.

CDR3 protein: CASSLPPGQWNTGELFF. CDR3 DNA sequence: TGTGCCAGCAGCCTCCCCCCGGGACAGTGGAACACCGGGGAGCTGTTTTTT. V is TRBV9 and J is TRBJ2-2; TRBD1 matches 7 bases. V gave up 4 bases and J gave up 1 base; unmatched junction bases: 10. Looked up from germline, CDR1 is SGDLS and CDR2 is YYNGEE. The length of the CDR3 is 17 residues.

The chain's CDR3 is CSASKSAYEQYF. CDR3 nucleotide sequence: TGCAGTGCTAGTAAATCAGCCTACGAGCAGTACTTC. This rearrangement joins TRBV20-1 to TRBJ2-7; D is uncertain. Germline V gene lookup returns CDR1 DFQATT and CDR2 SNEGSKA (reference sequence). With 3 bases removed from V and 2 bases from J, the gap between germline ends came to 8 bases. The CDR3 consists of 12 residues.

V and J are TRBV7-9 and TRBJ2-7; 9 bases are shared with TRBD2. The germline V gene encodes CDR1 SEHNR and CDR2 FQNEAQ (reference sequence). The CDR3 has 14 amino acids. J gave up 4 bases and V 5 bases, and 6 bases lay outside the gene matches. CDR3 coding DNA: TGTGCCAGCAGCATTAGCGGGGGAGGGTACGAGCAGTACTTC. Protein sequence: CASSISGGGYEQYF.

This chain joins TRBV7-9 and TRBJ1-5; TRBD1 is a possible D gene (6 bases). Germline V gene lookup returns CDR1 SEHNR and CDR2 FQNEAQ (reference sequence). The CDR3 runs 14 residues. Trimming cost V 4 bases and J 3 bases, with 10 bases left between them. CDR3 sequence reads: CASSSGGPNQPQHF. DNA for the CDR3: TGTGCCAGCAGCTCCGGGGGGCCCAATCAGCCCCAGCATTTT.

The CDR3: CASSSQSDQPQHF. CDR3 DNA: TGTGCCAGCAGTTCACAGTCGGATCAGCCCCAGCATTTT. This chain uses TRBV12-3 or TRBV12-4 with TRBJ1-5, with no clear D. The CDR3 extends over 13 amino acids. Trimming stripped 4 bases from V and 5 bases from J, with 9 bases between.

This chain links TRBV27 with TRBJ1-6; D is unclear. Germline V gives CDR1 MNHEY, CDR2 SMNVEV (reference sequence). The CDR3 is made up of 14 amino acids. V was cut by 8 bases and J by 5 bases, with 13 bases left in between. In DNA form, the CDR3 reads TGTGCCAGCGGCCGGGGATGGAATAATTCACCCCTCCACTTT. Its protein is CASGRGWNNSPLHF.

This clone was picked up one time. This sequence joins TRBV7-3 and TRBJ2-7; D ambiguous. Germline CDR1 is SGHTA and CDR2 is FQGTGA. Trimming shortened V by 3 bases and J by 6 bases, and 9 bases separated the two germline ends. The CDR3 spans 12 residues. The CDR3: CASSFGRGEQYF. In nucleotides, the CDR3 is TGTGCCAGCAGCTTCGGTAGAGGCGAGCAGTACTTC.